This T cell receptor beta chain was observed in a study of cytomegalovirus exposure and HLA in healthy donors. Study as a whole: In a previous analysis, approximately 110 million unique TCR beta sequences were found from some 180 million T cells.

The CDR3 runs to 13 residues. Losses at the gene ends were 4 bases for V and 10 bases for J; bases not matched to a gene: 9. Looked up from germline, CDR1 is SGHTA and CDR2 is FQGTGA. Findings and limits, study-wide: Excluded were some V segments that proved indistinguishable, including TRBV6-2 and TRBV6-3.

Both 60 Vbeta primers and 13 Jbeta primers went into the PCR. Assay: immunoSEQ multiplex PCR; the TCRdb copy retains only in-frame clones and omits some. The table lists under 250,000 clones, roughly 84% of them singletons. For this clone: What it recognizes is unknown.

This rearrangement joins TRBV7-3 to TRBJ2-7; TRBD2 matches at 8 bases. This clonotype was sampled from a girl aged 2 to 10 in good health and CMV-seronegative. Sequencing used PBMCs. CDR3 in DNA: TGTGCCAGCAGCTCCCTGCCGGGGGGGCCCCAGTACTTC. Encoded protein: CASSSLPGGPQYF.